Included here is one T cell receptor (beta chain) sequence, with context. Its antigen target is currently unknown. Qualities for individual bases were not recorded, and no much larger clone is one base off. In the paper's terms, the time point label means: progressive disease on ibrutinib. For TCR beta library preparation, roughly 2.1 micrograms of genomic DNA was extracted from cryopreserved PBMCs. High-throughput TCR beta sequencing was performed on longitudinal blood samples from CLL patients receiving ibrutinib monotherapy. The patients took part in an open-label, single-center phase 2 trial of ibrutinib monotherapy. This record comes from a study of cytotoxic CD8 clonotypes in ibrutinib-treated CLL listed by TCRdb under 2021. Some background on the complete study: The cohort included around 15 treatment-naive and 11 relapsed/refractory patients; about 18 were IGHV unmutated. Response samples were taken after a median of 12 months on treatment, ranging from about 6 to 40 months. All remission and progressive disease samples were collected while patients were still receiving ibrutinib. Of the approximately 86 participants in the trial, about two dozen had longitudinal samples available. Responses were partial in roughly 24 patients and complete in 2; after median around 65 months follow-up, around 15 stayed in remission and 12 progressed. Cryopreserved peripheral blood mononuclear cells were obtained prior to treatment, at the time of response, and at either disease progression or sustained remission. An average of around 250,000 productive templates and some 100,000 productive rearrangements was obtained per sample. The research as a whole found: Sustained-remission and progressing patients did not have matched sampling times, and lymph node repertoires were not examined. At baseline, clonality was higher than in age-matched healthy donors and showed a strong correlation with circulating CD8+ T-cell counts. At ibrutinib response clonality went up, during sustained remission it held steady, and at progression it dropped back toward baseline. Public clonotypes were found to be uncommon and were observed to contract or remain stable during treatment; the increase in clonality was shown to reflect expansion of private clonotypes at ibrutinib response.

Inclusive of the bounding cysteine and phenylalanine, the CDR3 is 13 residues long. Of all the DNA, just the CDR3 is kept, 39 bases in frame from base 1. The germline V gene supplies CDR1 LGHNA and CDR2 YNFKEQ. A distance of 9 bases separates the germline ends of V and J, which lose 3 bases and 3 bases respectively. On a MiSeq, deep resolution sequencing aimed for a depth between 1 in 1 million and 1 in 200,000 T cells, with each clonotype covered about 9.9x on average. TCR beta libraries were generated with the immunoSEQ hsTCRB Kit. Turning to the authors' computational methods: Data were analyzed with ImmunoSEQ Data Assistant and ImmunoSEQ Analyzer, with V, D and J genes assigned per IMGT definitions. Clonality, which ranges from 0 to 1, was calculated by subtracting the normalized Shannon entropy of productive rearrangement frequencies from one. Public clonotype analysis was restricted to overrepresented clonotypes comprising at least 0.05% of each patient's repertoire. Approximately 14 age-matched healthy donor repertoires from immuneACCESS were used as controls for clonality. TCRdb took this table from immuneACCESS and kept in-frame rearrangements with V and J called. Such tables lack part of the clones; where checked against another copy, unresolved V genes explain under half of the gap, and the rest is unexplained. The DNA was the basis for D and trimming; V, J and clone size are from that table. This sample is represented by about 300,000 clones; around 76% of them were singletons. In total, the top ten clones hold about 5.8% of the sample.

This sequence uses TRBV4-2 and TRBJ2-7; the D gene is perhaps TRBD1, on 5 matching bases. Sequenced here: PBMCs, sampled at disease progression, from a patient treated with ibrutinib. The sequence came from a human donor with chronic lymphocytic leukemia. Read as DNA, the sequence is TGTGCCAGCAGCCATGGACAAGGCTACGAGCAGTACTTC. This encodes CASSHGQGYEQYF.